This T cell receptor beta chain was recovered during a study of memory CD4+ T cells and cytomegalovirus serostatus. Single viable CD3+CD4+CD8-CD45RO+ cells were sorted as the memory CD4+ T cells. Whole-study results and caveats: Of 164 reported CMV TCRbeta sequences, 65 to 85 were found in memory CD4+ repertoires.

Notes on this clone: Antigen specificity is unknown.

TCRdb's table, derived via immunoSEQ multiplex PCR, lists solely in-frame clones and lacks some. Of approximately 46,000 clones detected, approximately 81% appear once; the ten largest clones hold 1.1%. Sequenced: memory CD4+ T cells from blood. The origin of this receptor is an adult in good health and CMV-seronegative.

CDR3 sequence: CASSDTGTGVPGELFF. The CDR3 DNA reads TGTGCCAGCAGTGATACCGGGACAGGGGTCCCCGGGGAGCTGTTTTTT. The chain couples TRBV25-1 to TRBJ2-2; TRBD1 agrees at 10 bases. Germline CDR1 MGHDK, CDR2 SYGVNS. The CDR3 is made up of 16 amino acids. V shed 3 bases and J 6 bases; nucleotides not matched to a gene: 7.